These 3 T cell receptor beta chains came from one sample sequenced in a study of control samples from healthy donors and cancer patients. The protocol was immunoSEQ multiplex PCR, while the TCRdb copy is restricted to in-frame clones and leaves out a portion. The sample has 80,000 or so clones; roughly 92% are singletons. Sequences were obtained from blood. The receptors originated from a woman between 40 and 50 years old in good health.

The chain employs TRBV9 and TRBJ1-3; 8 nucleotides agree with TRBD1. Trimming removed 3 bases from V and 2 bases from J; junction bases left unmatched: 7. This CDR3 contains 16 residues. Germline values: CDR1 SGDLS, CDR2 YYNGEE. DNA for the CDR3: TGTGCCAGCAGCGAGATCAGGGGGCTCACTGGAAACACCATATATTTT. Protein: CASSEIRGLTGNTIYF.

The chain couples TRBV4-3 to TRBJ2-3, with 9 bases fitting TRBD2. The V gene end was trimmed by 1 base and the J gene end by 7 bases; junction bases not matched to a gene: 15. Germline loops: CDR1 LGHNA, CDR2 YSLEER. The CDR3 runs 18 residues. The CDR3 sequence: CASSQVYSLGGGANTQYF. DNA of the CDR3: TGCGCCAGCAGCCAAGTCTATAGTCTAGGCGGGGGGGCCAATACGCAGTATTTT.

The V call is TRBV6-1, the J call TRBJ2-7; 10 bases match TRBD2. The V and J ends lost 4 bases and 2 bases, in that order; junction bases with no gene match: 11. The V gene's germline CDR1 is MNHNS and CDR2 SASEGT. This CDR3 is 17 amino acids long. The DNA for the CDR3 is TGTGCCAGCAGTGTAAAGGCTAGCGGGAGAGGAGCCTACGAGCAGTACTTC. It translates to CASSVKASGRGAYEQYF.